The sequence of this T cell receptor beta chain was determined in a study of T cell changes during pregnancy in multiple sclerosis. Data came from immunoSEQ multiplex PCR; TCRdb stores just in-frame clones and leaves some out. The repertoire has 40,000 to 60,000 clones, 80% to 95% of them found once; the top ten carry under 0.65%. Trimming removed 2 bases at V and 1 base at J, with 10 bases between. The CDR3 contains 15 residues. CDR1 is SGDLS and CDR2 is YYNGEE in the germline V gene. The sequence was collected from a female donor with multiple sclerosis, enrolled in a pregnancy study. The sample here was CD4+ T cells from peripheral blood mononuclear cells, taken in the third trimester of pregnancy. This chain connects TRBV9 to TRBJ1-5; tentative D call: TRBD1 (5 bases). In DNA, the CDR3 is TGTGCCAGCAGCGTGGGGCGGGGGAGCAATCAGCCCCAGCATTTT. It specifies CASSVGRGSNQPQHF.